The entry that follows covers one T cell receptor beta chain sequence. Its antigen is unknown. Germline V CDR1 and CDR2: SGHTA, FQGNSA. V was trimmed by 2 bases and J by 4 bases, leaving 8 bases between them. This CDR3 is built from 13 residues. These data originate in a study of beta chain features in type 1 diabetes. A sort by CD45RO/CCR7/CD25/CD127/CD95/CD27 yielded CD4+ naive, central memory, regulatory and stem cell-like memory cells. The isolated RNA, all of it, was reverse transcribed, so expressed TCRB transcripts were what got sequenced. Data came from immunoSEQ multiplex PCR; TCRdb stores just in-frame clones and leaves some out. The repertoire consists of fewer than 250,000 clones, with under 70% occurring once and the leading ten covering roughly 0.048%. Study-wide findings and caveats: Naive, central memory and Treg TCRB repertoires seemed to resemble each other more closely in patients than they did in healthy donors.

The sequence derives from a man aged 25 to 40 in good health. Material for sequencing was naive CD4+ T cells from blood. This rearrangement joins TRBV7-2 to TRBJ2-5; D is possibly TRBD1 (5 bases). CDR3 in DNA: TGTGCCAGCAGCTTAATAGGGGCAGAGACCCAGTACTTC. Encoded protein: CASSLIGAETQYF.